This T cell receptor (beta chain) was found in a study of T cells expressing NK-cell markers. Study-wide findings and caveats: The study found these clonotypes also leading the CD3+CD56-NKG2C+ fraction in a few donors. Certain NKG2C+ T cell clones were expanded, and their HCMV specificity remained unclear.

TCRdb processed the 5' RACE reads again and assigns one entry to each CDR3 protein, with no DNA. This sample's clone table lists fewer than 550,000 distinct CDR3 sequences. Germline assignment: CDR1 SGHRS and CDR2 YFSETQ. This CDR3 region has 15 residues. Comment on this clonotype: Antigen: not known.

The chain uses TRBV5-1 and TRBJ2-2. The sequenced sample was blood T cells: a sorted CD56 or NKG2C T cell subset, CD4+ or CD8+ T cells, or bulk PBMC T cells (not recorded which). This sequence originates from a woman aged 45-65 years in good health. CDR3 sequence reads: CASSLQFPNTGELFF.